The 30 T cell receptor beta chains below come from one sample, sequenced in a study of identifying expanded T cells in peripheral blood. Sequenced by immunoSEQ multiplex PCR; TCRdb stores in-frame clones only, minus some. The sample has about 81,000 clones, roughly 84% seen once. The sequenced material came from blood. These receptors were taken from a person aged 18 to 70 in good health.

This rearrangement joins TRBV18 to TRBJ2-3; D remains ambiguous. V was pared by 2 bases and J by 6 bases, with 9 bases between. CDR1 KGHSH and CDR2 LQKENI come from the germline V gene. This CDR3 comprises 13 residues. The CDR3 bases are TGTGCCAGCTCACCAAACGATGCGGATACGCAGTATTTT. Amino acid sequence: CASSPNDADTQYF.

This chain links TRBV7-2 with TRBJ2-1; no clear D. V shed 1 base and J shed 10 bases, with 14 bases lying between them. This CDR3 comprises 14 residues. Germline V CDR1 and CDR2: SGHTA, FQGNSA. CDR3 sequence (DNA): TGTGCCAGCAGCTTAGATACGACTCGGCGGGAGCAGTTCTTC. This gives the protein CASSLDTTRREQFF.

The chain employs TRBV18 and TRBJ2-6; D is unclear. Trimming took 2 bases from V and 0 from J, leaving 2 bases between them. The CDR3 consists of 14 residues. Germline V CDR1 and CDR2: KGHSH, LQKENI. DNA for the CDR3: TGTGCCAGCTCACCAACCTCTGGGGCCAACGTCCTGACTTTC. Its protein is CASSPTSGANVLTF.

CDR3 region: CASSSYRGLNYGYTF. The CDR3 DNA reads TGTGCCAGCAGTTCTTACAGGGGACTTAACTATGGCTACACCTTC. This chain uses TRBV6-5 with TRBJ1-2; the match to TRBD1 covers 7 bases. The CDR3 consists of 15 residues. Looked up from germline, CDR1 is MNHEY and CDR2 is SVGAGI. The J segment lost 1 base and the V segment lost 4 bases, leaving 6 bases of the junction unmatched.

This CDR3 is CASSLRRDRGNEQFF. The CDR3 DNA sequence: TGTGCCAGCAGCTTACGTCGGGACAGGGGGAATGAGCAGTTCTTC. The chain links TRBV7-3 to TRBJ2-1; TRBD1 matches 11 bases. The CDR3 runs 15 residues. CDR1 is SGHTA and CDR2 is FQGTGA in the germline V gene. Losses at the gene ends were 2 bases for V and 7 bases for J; bases not matched to a gene: 4. Filled out from reference TRBV7-3 and TRBJ2-1, the complete variable domain reads GAGVSQTPSNKVTEKGKYVELRCDPISGHTALYWYRQSLGQGPEFLIYFQGTGAADDSGLPNDRFFAVRPEGSVSTLKIQRTERGDSAVYLCASSLRRDRGNEQFFGPGTRLTVL.

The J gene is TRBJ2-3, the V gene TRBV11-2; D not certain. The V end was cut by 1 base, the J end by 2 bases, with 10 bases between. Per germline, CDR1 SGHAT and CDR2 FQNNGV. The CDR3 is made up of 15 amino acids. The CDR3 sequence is CASSLGGTPTDTQYF. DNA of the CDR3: TGTGCCAGCAGCTTAGGCGGCACCCCCACAGATACGCAGTATTTT.

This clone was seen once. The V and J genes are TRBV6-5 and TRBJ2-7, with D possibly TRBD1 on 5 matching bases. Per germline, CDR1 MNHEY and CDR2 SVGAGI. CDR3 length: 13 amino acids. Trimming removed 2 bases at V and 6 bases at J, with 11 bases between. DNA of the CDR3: TGTGCCAGCAGTTACGGGGCTGATTCCGAGCAGTACTTC. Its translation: CASSYGADSEQYF.

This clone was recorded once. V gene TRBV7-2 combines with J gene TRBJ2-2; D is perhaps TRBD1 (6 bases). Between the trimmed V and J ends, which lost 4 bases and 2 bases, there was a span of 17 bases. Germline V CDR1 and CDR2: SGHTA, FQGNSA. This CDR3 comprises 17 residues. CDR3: CASSSPPGTLNTGELFF. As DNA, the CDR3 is TGTGCCAGCAGCTCCCCCCCCGGGACACTTAACACCGGGGAGCTGTTTTTT.

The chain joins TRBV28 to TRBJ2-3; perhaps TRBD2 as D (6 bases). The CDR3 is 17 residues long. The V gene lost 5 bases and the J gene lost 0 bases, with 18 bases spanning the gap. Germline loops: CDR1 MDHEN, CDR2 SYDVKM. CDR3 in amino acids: CASSPPGDWTSTDTQYF. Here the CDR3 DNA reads TGTGCCAGCAGTCCTCCCGGGGACTGGACAAGCACAGATACGCAGTATTTT.

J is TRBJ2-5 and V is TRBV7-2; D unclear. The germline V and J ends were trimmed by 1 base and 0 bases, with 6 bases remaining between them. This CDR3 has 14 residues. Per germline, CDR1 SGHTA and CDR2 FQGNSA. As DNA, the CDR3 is TGTGCCAGCAGCTTAGGGGGTCACCAAGAGACCCAGTACTTC. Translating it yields CASSLGGHQETQYF.

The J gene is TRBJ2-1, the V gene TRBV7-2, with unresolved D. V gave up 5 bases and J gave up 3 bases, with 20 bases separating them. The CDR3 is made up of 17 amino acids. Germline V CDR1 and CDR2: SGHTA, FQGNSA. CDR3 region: CASSPVAIFPIYNEQFF. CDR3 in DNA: TGTGCCAGCAGCCCGGTGGCTATCTTCCCAATCTACAATGAGCAGTTCTTC. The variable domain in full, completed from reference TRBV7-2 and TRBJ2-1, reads GAGVSQSPSNKVTEKGKDVELRCDPISGHTALYWYRQSLGQGLEFLIYFQGNSAPDKSGLPSDRFSAERTGGSVSTLTIQRTQQEDSAVYLCASSPVAIFPIYNEQFFGPGTRLTVL.

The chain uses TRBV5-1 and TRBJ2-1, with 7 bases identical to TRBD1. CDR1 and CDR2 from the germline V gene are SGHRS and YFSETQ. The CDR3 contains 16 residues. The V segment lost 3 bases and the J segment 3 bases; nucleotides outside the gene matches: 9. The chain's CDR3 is CASSSATGTFYNEQFF. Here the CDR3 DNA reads TGCGCCAGCAGCTCGGCGACAGGGACATTCTACAATGAGCAGTTCTTC.

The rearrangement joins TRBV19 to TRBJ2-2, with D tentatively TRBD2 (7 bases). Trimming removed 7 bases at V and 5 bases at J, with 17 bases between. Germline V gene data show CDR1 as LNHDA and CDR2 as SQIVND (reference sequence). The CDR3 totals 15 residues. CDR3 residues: CASTPGGGETGELFF. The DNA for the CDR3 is TGTGCCAGTACCCCAGGCGGGGGCGAAACCGGGGAGCTGTTTTTT.

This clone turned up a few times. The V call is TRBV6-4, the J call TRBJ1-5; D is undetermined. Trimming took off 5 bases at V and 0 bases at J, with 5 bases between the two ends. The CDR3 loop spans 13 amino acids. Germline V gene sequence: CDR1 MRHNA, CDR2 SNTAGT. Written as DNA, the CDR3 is TGTGCCAGCAGTTATGATAGCAATCAGCCCCAGCATTTT. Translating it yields CASSYDSNQPQHF.

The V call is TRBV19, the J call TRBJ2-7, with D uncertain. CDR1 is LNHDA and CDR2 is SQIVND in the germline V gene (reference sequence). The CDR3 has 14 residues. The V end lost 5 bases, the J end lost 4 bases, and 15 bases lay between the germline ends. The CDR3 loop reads CASSFAQTLYEQYF. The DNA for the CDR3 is TGTGCCAGTAGTTTCGCGCAGACCTTATACGAGCAGTACTTC.

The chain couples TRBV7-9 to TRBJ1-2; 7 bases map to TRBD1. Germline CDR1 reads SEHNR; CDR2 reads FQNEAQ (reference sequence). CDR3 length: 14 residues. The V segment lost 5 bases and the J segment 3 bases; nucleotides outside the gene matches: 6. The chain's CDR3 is CASSPAGTDYGYTF. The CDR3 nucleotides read TGTGCCAGCAGCCCCGCCGGGACAGACTATGGCTACACCTTC.

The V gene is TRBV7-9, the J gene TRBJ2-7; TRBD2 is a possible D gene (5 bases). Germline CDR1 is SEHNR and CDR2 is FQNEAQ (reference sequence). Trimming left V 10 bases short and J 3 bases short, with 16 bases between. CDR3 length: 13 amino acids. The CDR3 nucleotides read TGTGCCACGCCCCTAGACGAGGGCTACGAGCAGTACTTC. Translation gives CATPLDEGYEQYF.

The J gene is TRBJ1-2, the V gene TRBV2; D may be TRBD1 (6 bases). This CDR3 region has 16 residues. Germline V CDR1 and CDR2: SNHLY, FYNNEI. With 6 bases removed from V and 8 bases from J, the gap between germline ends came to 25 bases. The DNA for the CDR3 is TGTGCCAGCAGGGCGAAGGAGGGGGGCTACTCTTACGGCTACACCTTC. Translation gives CASRAKEGGYSYGYTF.

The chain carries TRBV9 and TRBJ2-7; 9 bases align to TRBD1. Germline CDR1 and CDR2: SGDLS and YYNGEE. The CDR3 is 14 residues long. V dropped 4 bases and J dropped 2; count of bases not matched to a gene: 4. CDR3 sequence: CASSSGQGPYEQYF. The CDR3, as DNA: TGTGCCAGCAGCTCGGGACAGGGCCCCTACGAGCAGTACTTC.

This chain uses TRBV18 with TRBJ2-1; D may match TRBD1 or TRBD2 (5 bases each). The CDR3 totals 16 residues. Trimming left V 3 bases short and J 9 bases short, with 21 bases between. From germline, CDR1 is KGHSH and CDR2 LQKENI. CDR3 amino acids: CASSPGQDSRGLEQFF. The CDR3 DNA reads TGTGCCAGCTCACCGGGGCAGGACTCGAGAGGTCTTGAGCAGTTCTTC.

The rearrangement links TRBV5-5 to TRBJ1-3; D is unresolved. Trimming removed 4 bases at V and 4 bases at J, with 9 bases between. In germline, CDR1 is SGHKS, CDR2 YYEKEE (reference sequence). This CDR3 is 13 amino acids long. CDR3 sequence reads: CASSPTTGNTIYF. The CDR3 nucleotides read TGTGCCAGCAGCCCCACCACGGGAAACACCATATATTTT.

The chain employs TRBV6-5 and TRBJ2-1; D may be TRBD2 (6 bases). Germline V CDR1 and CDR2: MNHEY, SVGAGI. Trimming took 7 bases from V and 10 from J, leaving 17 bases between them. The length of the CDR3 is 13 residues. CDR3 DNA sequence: TGTGCCAGCAACCGGGACTTCTTCGGGGAGCAGTTCTTC. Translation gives CASNRDFFGEQFF.

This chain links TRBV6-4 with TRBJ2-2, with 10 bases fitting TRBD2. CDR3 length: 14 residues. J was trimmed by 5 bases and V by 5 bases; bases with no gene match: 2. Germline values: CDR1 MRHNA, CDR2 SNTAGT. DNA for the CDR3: TGTGCCAGCAGTCGGACTAGCGGTACCGGGGAGCTGTTTTTT. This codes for CASSRTSGTGELFF.

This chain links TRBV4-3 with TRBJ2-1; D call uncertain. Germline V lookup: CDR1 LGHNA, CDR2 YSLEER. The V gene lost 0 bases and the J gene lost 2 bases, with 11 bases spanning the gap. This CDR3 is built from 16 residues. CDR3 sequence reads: CASSQDGELAYNEQFF. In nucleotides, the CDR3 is TGCGCCAGCAGCCAAGATGGCGAGCTCGCCTACAATGAGCAGTTCTTC.

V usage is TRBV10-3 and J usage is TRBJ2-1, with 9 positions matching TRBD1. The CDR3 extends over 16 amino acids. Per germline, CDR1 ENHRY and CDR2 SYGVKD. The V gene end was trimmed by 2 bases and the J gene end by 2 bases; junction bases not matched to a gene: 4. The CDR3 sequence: CAISERQGETYNEQFF. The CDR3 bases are TGTGCCATCAGTGAGAGACAGGGGGAGACCTACAATGAGCAGTTCTTC.

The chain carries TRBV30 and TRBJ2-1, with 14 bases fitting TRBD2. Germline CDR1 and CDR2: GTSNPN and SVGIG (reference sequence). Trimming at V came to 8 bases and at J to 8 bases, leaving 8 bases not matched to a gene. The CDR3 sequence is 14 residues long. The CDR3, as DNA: TGTGCCCTCGGGACTAGCGGGAGTGGAGATGAGCAGTTCTTC. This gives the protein CALGTSGSGDEQFF.

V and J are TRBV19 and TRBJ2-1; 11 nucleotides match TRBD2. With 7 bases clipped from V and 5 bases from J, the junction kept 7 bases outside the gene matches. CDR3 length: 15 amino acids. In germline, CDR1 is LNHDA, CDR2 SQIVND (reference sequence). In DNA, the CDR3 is TGTGCCAGTAACCCAACTAGCGGGAGACACAATGAGCAGTTCTTC. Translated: CASNPTSGRHNEQFF.

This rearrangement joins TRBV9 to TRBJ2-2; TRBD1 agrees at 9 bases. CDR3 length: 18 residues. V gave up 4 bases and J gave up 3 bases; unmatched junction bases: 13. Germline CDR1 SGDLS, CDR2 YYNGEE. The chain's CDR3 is CASSLPANRGRDTGELFF. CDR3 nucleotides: TGTGCCAGCAGCCTCCCCGCAAACAGGGGGCGAGACACCGGGGAGCTGTTTTTT.

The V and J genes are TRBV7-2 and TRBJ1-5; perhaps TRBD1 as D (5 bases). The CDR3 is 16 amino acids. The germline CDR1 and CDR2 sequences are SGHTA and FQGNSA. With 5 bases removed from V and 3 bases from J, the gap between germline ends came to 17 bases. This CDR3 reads CASSPHGFGANQPQHF. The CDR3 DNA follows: TGTGCCAGCAGCCCTCATGGGTTCGGGGCCAATCAGCCCCAGCATTTT.

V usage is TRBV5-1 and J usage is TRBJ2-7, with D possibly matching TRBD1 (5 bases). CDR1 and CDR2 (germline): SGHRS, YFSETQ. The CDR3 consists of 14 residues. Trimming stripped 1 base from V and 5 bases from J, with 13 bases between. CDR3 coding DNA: TGCGCCAGCAGCTTGTCTAGGGGTAATGACGAGCAGTACTTC. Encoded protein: CASSLSRGNDEQYF.